The next 5 T cell receptor beta chains were all read from a single sample in a study of Ad26.COV2.S vaccination and SARS-CoV-2 variants. Treatment denoted: roughly 19 received Ad26.COV2.S at low or high dose, single or two shots; about 5 received placebo; per-sample allocation not given. Each sample was drawn 63 days after the first injection (of vaccine or placebo). Data came from immunoSEQ multiplex PCR; TCRdb stores just in-frame clones and leaves some out. The sample includes some 340,000 clones, around 85% of them seen just once. The sequenced sample was peripheral blood, obtained in a trial of Ad26.COV2.S vaccine versus placebo. The receptors come from a person between 18 and 59 years old who received the Ad26.COV2.S COVID-19 vaccine or a placebo.

The CDR3 loop is CASSPLVVGSPLHF. The CDR3 region has the DNA TGTGCCAGCAGCCCCTTGGTAGTGGGCTCGCCCCTCCACTTT. V is TRBV7-2 and J is TRBJ1-6; D is unclear. V gave up 5 bases and J gave up 13 bases, with 18 bases separating them. Germline V CDR1 and CDR2: SGHTA, FQGNSA. The CDR3 runs to 14 residues. The whole variable domain, remainder taken from reference TRBV7-2 and TRBJ1-6, is GAGVSQSPSNKVTEKGKDVELRCDPISGHTALYWYRQSLGQGLEFLIYFQGNSAPDKSGLPSDRFSAERTGGSVSTLTIQRTQQEDSAVYLCASSPLVVGSPLHFGNGTRLTVT.

V and J are TRBV7-2 and TRBJ2-6, with D tentatively TRBD1 (7 bases). The V gene's germline CDR1 is SGHTA and CDR2 FQGNSA. Trimming took off 5 bases at V and 0 bases at J, with 20 bases between the two ends. The CDR3 runs 19 residues. CDR3 residues: CASSKEPRGAFSGANVLTF. CDR3 DNA sequence: TGTGCCAGCAGCAAGGAACCCAGGGGGGCCTTCTCTGGGGCCAACGTCCTGACTTTC.

V and J are TRBV6-5 and TRBJ2-5, with TRBD2 matching over 8 bases. After removal of 6 bases from V and 4 bases from J, the junction contained 10 bases not matched to a gene. Germline-derived CDR1 and CDR2 are MNHEY and SVGAGI. This CDR3 contains 15 residues. DNA of the CDR3: TGTGCCAGCAGCCGTAGCGGGGCAGAGGGAGAGACCCAGTACTTC. It encodes CASSRSGAEGETQYF.

The genes are TRBV6-5 and TRBJ1-2; no clear D. Trimming cost V 4 bases and J 2 bases, with 11 bases left between them. This CDR3 has 14 residues. Germline V gives CDR1 MNHEY, CDR2 SVGAGI. The CDR3 sequence: CASSLSTGNYGYTF. The CDR3 DNA reads as TGTGCCAGCAGTTTATCCACGGGAAACTATGGCTACACCTTC.

V gene TRBV7-2 combines with J gene TRBJ2-7; D is perhaps TRBD1 (5 bases). V shed 1 base and J shed 3 bases, with 13 bases lying between them. CDR1 is SGHTA, CDR2 FQGNSA, per germline. There are 15 residues in the CDR3. Here the CDR3 DNA reads TGTGCCAGCAGCTTAGAGGTTAGCACAGGCTACGAGCAGTACTTC. This gives the protein CASSLEVSTGYEQYF.